Listed here are 21 T cell receptor beta chains from one sample, sequenced in a study of shared clonotypes between healthy human individuals. The naive CD8 subset, CD45RO-negative cells positively selected for CCR7, excluded terminally differentiated effector memory CD45RA+ cells. The repertoire was sequenced with immunoSEQ multiplex PCR; TCRdb's copy has only in-frame clones and lacks some. This sample carries some 800,000 clones, 80% to 95% of them seen once, and the ten largest clones take about 25%. The sequencing sample was made of naive CD8+ T cells sorted from blood. The receptors were gathered from a man aged 25-40 years in good health.

V usage is TRBV29-1 and J usage is TRBJ2-7; 9 nucleotides agree with TRBD1. The V gene end was trimmed by 0 bases and the J gene end by 4 bases; junction bases not matched to a gene: 7. Germline V gene sequence: CDR1 SQVTM, CDR2 ANQGSEA. The CDR3 contains 15 residues. The CDR3 DNA reads as TGCAGCGTTGAAGATCCGGGACAGGGCAGGTACGAGCAGTACTTC. It encodes CSVEDPGQGRYEQYF.

The chain links TRBV7-2 to TRBJ1-2, with D hard to call. Germline CDR1 and CDR2: SGHTA and FQGNSA. The V end lost 0 bases, the J end lost 4 bases, and 6 bases lay between the germline ends. CDR3 size: 13 residues. The CDR3 protein is CASSLAEPYGYTF. The CDR3, as DNA: TGTGCCAGCAGCTTAGCGGAACCCTATGGCTACACCTTC.

The gene calls are TRBV28 and TRBJ2-3; possible D gene TRBD1, 6 bases. Germline V gene data show CDR1 as MDHEN and CDR2 as SYDVKM. CDR3 size: 17 residues. V gave up 6 bases and J gave up 3 bases, with 22 bases separating them. Here the CDR3 reads CASRNPYGGKATDTQYF. The CDR3 DNA sequence: TGTGCCAGCAGGAACCCCTATGGGGGCAAGGCGACAGATACGCAGTATTTT.

The chain uses TRBV29-1 and TRBJ2-7; TRBD1 matches 9 bases. Germline values: CDR1 SQVTM, CDR2 ANQGSEA. V lost 2 bases to trimming and J lost 4 bases; unmatched junction nucleotides: 6. The CDR3 covers 14 residues. This CDR3 reads CSVEFRDREYEQYF. The CDR3 coding sequence is TGCAGCGTTGAATTCCGGGACAGGGAGTACGAGCAGTACTTC.

V and J are TRBV4-1 and TRBJ2-4; D call uncertain. Trimming removed 4 bases from V and 0 bases from J, with 7 bases in between. The germline CDR1 and CDR2 sequences are MGHRA and YSYEKL. This CDR3 contains 14 residues. The CDR3 DNA is TGCGCCAGCAGCCGTGAGCTAGCCAAAAACATTCAGTACTTC. Translation: CASSRELAKNIQYF.

This rearrangement joins TRBV29-1 to TRBJ2-2; 10 bases are shared with TRBD1. The CDR3 is 16 residues long. Germline loops: CDR1 SQVTM, CDR2 ANQGSEA. The trim removed 2 bases at V and 3 bases at J, leaving 6 bases unmatched. The CDR3 nucleotides are TGCAGCGTTGAATTGGCGGACAGGGGGGACACCGGGGAGCTGTTTTTT. Translated, it gives CSVELADRGDTGELFF.

The sample holds a few counts of this clone. This rearrangement joins TRBV11-2 to TRBJ2-2; no clear D gene. Trimming shortened V by 4 bases and J by 9 bases, and 12 bases separated the two germline ends. Germline CDR1 and CDR2: SGHAT and FQNNGV. This CDR3 comprises 13 residues. The DNA for the CDR3 is TGTGCCAGCAGCTCAACAGTGATCCGGGAGCTGTTTTTT. Protein product: CASSSTVIRELFF.

This chain links TRBV11-2 with TRBJ1-1, with D possibly TRBD1 on 6 matching bases. Trimming stripped 0 bases from V and 5 bases from J, with 13 bases between. Germline V gene data show CDR1 as SGHAT and CDR2 as FQNNGV. The CDR3 extends over 15 amino acids. This CDR3 is CASSLEIQGYTEAFF. The CDR3 region has the DNA TGTGCCAGCAGCTTAGAAATTCAGGGGTATACTGAAGCTTTCTTT. Full variable domain (remainder filled in from reference TRBV11-2 and TRBJ1-1): EAGVAQSPRYKIIEKRQSVAFWCNPISGHATLYWYQQILGQGPKLLIQFQNNGVVDDSQLPKDRFSAERLKGVDSTLKIQPAKLEDSAVYLCASSLEIQGYTEAFFGQGTRLTVV.

This chain joins TRBV7-2 and TRBJ2-6; no clear D gene. Trimming took off 5 bases at V and 2 bases at J, with 10 bases between the two ends. The CDR3 has 15 residues. Germline V gene data show CDR1 as SGHTA and CDR2 as FQGNSA. The CDR3 coding sequence is TGTGCCAGCAGCGCCTACAGTGCTGGGGCCAACGTCCTGACTTTC. Translating gives CASSAYSAGANVLTF.

The chain employs TRBV5-6 and TRBJ1-4, with 8 bases lining up with TRBD1. Per germline, CDR1 SGHDT and CDR2 YYEEEE. V lost 6 bases, J lost 6 bases, and 4 bases stayed unmatched. This CDR3 contains 13 residues. CDR3 nucleotide sequence: TGTGCCAGCACCCAACAGGGGGATGAAAAACTGTTTTTT. Its translation: CASTQQGDEKLFF.

The rearrangement uses TRBV5-1 and TRBJ2-7, with TRBD1 matching over 9 bases. CDR3 length: 15 residues. Germline lookup yields CDR1 SGHRS and CDR2 YFSETQ. V shed 5 bases and J 2 bases; nucleotides not matched to a gene: 8. CDR3 nucleotide sequence: TGCGCCAGCAGTTTTAGACAGGGGGTCGCCTACGAGCAGTACTTC. The encoded protein is CASSFRQGVAYEQYF.

The chain is built from TRBV5-8 and TRBJ2-7; D not resolved. This CDR3 contains 13 residues. The germline V and J ends were trimmed by 5 bases and 0 bases, with 9 bases remaining between them. Germline lookup yields CDR1 SGHTS and CDR2 YDEGEE. DNA for the CDR3: TGTGCCAGCAGGGCGGCTAGCTCCTACGAGCAGTACTTC. This gives the protein CASRAASSYEQYF.

This chain links TRBV28 with TRBJ2-3, with D unclear. Germline V lookup: CDR1 MDHEN, CDR2 SYDVKM. Trimming stripped 1 base from V and 5 bases from J, with 10 bases between. The CDR3 spans 14 residues. The CDR3 DNA follows: TGTGCCAGCAGTTTATCGGCGGCCCAAGATACGCAGTATTTT. Translated: CASSLSAAQDTQYF.

V usage is TRBV7-8 and J usage is TRBJ2-1; D ambiguous. This CDR3 spans 12 amino acids. V was trimmed by 0 bases and J by 10 bases, leaving 7 bases between them. Germline assignment: CDR1 SGHVS and CDR2 FQNEAQ. The CDR3 loop is CASSLALAEQFF. The CDR3 nucleotides read TGTGCCAGCAGCTTAGCGCTGGCGGAGCAGTTCTTC. Using reference TRBV7-8 and TRBJ2-1 for the parts outside the CDR3, the full variable domain is GAGVSQSPRYKVAKRGQDVALRCDPISGHVSLFWYQQALGQGPEFLTYFQNEAQLDKSGLPSDRFFAERPEGSVSTLKIQRTQQEDSAVYLCASSLALAEQFFGPGTRLTVL.

The chain joins TRBV25-1 to TRBJ2-1, with D uncertain. Trimming removed 5 bases at V and 4 bases at J, with 12 bases between. The CDR3 contains 14 residues. From germline, CDR1 is MGHDK and CDR2 SYGVNS. In nucleotides, the CDR3 is TGTGCCAGCAGTCTTGAGACTTATTACAATGAGCAGTTCTTC. Residues: CASSLETYYNEQFF.

This rearrangement joins TRBV28 to TRBJ2-3; TRBD1 matches at 10 bases. The germline V gene encodes CDR1 MDHEN and CDR2 SYDVKM. After removal of 5 bases from V and 0 bases from J, the junction contained 5 bases not matched to a gene. The CDR3 spans 16 residues. This CDR3 is CASSPTGGPSTDTQYF. CDR3 bases: TGTGCCAGCAGTCCGACAGGGGGCCCTAGCACAGATACGCAGTATTTT.

V usage is TRBV14 and J usage is TRBJ2-1; D is ambiguous. V was cut by 7 bases and J by 1 base, with 8 bases left in between. CDR1 SGHDN and CDR2 FVKESK come from the germline V gene. This CDR3 region has 13 residues. CDR3 protein: CASTTASYNEQFF. CDR3 nucleotide sequence: TGTGCCAGCACTACCGCATCCTACAATGAGCAGTTCTTC.

This chain links TRBV5-1 with TRBJ2-1; D is possibly TRBD2 (6 bases). Germline CDR1 is SGHRS and CDR2 is YFSETQ. The CDR3 runs 15 residues. Trimming removed 4 bases from V and 3 bases from J, with 14 bases in between. CDR3 in amino acids: CASSLYGGNYNEQFF. In nucleotides, the CDR3 is TGCGCCAGCAGCCTCTACGGCGGGAACTACAATGAGCAGTTCTTC.

The chain recombines TRBV27 with TRBJ2-2, with D possibly being TRBD2 (6 bases). Germline V gene lookup returns CDR1 MNHEY and CDR2 SMNVEV (reference sequence). The CDR3 is 15 amino acids. The V and J ends lost 4 bases and 3 bases respectively, with 12 bases between them. In DNA form, the CDR3 reads TGTGCCAGCAGTTCCCTGGACTACTACACCGGGGAGCTGTTTTTT. Its protein product is CASSSLDYYTGELFF.

This clone occurred a few times. V gene TRBV11-2 combines with J gene TRBJ2-1; 8 nucleotides line up with TRBD2. The CDR3 length is 16 residues. Germline V CDR1 and CDR2: SGHAT, FQNNGV. V shed 5 bases, J shed 1 base, and the junction held 7 bases outside the gene matches. The CDR3 region is CASSHIASGSYNEQFF. Written as DNA, the CDR3 is TGTGCCAGCAGCCACATCGCTAGCGGGTCCTACAATGAGCAGTTCTTC.

The V and J genes are TRBV10-2 and TRBJ2-7; D is unclear. V gave up 3 bases and J gave up 3 bases, with 12 bases separating them. The CDR3 runs to 14 residues. Germline CDR1 is WSHSY and CDR2 is SAAADI. CDR3 nucleotides: TGCGCCAGCAGTGATAGTTCCCCCCACTACGAGCAGTACTTC. Translation gives CASSDSSPHYEQYF.